This T cell receptor (beta chain) was identified in a study of early T cells in non-severe SARS-CoV-2 infection. Study context: From unsorted whole blood, bulk RNA was sequenced, and the chains remained unpaired.

The CDR3 has 14 residues. V was shortened by 0 bases and J by 0 bases, with 5 bases between the two germline ends. Germline V CDR1 and CDR2: SGDLS, YYNGEE. Unique molecular identifiers were added to individual cDNA molecules. MiXCR was run by TCRdb on the 5' RACE reads, yielding one entry per CDR3 protein. The sample carries 55,000 to 80,000 distinct CDR3 sequences, approximately 10% recorded once. Notes on this clonotype: This may come from a read error, since a much larger clone is one base off.

The sequencing used whole blood, collected at baseline. The source is an adult who was a healthcare worker with PCR-confirmed SARS-CoV-2 infection or an uninfected control (not recorded which). The chain recombines TRBV9 with TRBJ2-3; D remains unclear. CDR3 coding DNA: TGTGCCAGCAGCGTAGTCGGGAGCACAGATACGCAGTATTTT. Translating it yields CASSVVGSTDTQYF.